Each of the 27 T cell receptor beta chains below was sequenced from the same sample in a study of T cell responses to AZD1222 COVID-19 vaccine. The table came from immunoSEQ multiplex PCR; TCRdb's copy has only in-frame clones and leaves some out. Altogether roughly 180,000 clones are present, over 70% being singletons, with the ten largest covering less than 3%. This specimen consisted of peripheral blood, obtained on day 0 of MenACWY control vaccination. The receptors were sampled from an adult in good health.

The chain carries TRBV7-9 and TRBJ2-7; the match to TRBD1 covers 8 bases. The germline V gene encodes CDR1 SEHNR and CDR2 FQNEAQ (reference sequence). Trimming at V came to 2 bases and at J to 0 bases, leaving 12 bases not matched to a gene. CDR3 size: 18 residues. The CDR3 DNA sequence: TGTGCCAGCAGCTTACCACTTGGTTGGGACAGGTCCTCCTACGAGCAGTACTTC. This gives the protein CASSLPLGWDRSSYEQYF.

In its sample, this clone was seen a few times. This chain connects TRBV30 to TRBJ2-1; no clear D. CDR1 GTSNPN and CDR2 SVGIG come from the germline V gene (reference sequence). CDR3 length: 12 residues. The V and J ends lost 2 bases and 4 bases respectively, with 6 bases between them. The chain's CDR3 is CAWSRLYNEQFF. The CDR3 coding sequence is TGTGCCTGGAGTAGGCTATACAATGAGCAGTTCTTC.

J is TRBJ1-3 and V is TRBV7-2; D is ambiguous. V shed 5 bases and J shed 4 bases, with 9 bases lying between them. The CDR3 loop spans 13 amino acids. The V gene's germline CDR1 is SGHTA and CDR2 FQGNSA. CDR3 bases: TGTGCCAGCAGCGCCCCGCCGGGAAACACCATATATTTT. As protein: CASSAPPGNTIYF.

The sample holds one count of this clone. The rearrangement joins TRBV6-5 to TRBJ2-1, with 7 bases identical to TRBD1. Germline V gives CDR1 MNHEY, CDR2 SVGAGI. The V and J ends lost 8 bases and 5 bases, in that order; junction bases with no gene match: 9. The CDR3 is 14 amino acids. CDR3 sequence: CASRGRGPDNEQFF. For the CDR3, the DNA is TGTGCCAGCCGGGGTAGGGGGCCGGACAATGAGCAGTTCTTC.

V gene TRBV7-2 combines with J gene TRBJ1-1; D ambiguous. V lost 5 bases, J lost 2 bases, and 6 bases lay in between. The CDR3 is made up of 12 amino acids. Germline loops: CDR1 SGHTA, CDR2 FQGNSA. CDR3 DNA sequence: TGTGCCAGCAGCCCCCTCAACACTGAAGCTTTCTTT. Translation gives CASSPLNTEAFF.

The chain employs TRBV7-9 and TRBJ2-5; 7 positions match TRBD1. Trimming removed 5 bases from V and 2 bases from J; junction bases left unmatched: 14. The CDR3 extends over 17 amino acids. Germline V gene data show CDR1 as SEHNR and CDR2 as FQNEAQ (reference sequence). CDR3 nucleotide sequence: TGTGCCAGCAGCCTACCAGTGCCGGGACAGAAGCAAGAGACCCAGTACTTC. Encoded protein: CASSLPVPGQKQETQYF. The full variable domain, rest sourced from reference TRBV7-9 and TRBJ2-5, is DTGVSQNPRHKITKRGQNVTFRCDPISEHNRLYWYRQTLGQGPEFLTYFQNEAQLEKSRLLSDRFSAERPKGSFSTLEIQRTEQGDSAMYLCASSLPVPGQKQETQYFGPGTRLLVL.

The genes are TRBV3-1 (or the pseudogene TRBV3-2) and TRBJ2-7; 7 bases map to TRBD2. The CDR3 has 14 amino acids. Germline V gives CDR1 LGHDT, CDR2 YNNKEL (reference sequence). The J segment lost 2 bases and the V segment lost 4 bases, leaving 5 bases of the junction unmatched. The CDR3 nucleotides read TGTGCCAGCAGCCTGGGGAGGGGCGCCTACGAGCAGTACTTC. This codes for CASSLGRGAYEQYF.

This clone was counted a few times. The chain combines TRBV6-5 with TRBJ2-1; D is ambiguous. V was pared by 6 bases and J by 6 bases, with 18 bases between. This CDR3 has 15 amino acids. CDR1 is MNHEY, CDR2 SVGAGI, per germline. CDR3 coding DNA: TGTGCCAGCAGACCCCTGGGATCTTTAGGCAATGAGCAGTTCTTC. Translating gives CASRPLGSLGNEQFF.

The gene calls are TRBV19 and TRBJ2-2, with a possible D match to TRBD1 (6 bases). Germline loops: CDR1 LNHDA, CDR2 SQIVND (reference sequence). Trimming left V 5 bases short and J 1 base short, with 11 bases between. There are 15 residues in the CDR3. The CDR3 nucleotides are TGTGCCAGTAGTCCGGACAGACAGAACACCGGGGAGCTGTTTTTT. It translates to CASSPDRQNTGELFF.

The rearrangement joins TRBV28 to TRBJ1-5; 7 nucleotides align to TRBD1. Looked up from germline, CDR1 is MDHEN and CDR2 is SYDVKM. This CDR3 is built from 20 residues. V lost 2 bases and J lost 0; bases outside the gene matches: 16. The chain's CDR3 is CASSLGSGGHSTLSNQPQHF. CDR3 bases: TGTGCCAGCAGTTTAGGGTCAGGGGGTCACTCTACCCTTAGCAATCAGCCCCAGCATTTT.

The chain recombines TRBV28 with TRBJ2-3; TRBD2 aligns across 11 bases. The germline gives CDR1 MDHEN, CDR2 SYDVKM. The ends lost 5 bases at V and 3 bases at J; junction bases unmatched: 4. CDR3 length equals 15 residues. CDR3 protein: CASSRGTSGTDTQYF. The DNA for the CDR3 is TGTGCCAGCAGTCGCGGGACTAGCGGAACAGATACGCAGTATTTT.

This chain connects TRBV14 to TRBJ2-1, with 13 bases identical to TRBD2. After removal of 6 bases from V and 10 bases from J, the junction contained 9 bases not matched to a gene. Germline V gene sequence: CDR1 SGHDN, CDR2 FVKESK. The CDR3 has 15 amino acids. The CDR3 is CASSPTSGRAWEQFF. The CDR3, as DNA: TGTGCCAGCAGTCCTACTAGCGGGAGGGCCTGGGAGCAGTTCTTC.

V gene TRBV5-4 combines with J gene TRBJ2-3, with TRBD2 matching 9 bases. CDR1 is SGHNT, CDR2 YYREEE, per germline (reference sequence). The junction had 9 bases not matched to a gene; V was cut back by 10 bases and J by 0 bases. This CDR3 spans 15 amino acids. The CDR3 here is CAATLAGRSTDTQYF. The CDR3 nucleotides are TGTGCCGCGACGCTAGCGGGACGCAGCACAGATACGCAGTATTTT.

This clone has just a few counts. CDR3 DNA sequence: TGTGCCAGCAGTTTAGCTAACTATGGCTACACCTTC. Amino acid sequence: CASSLANYGYTF. The chain joins TRBV12-3 or TRBV12-4 to TRBJ1-2, with D hard to call. The CDR3 totals 12 residues. The V gene lost 0 bases and the J gene lost 1 base, with 0 bases spanning the gap.

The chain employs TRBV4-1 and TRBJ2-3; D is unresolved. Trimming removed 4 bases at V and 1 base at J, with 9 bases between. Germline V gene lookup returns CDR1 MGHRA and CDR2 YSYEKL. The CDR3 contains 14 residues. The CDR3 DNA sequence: TGCGCCAGCAGCCCCGGGCCCCGCACAGATACGCAGTATTTT. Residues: CASSPGPRTDTQYF.

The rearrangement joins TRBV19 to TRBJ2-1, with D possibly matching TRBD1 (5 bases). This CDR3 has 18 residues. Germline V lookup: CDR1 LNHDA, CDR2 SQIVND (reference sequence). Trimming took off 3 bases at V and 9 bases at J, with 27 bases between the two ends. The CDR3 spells CASSIGFLGLEGVREQFF. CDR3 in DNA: TGTGCCAGTAGTATCGGTTTTTTGGGGCTAGAAGGGGTTCGTGAGCAGTTCTTC. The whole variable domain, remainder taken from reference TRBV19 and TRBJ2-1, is DGGITQSPKYLFRKEGQNVTLSCEQNLNHDAMYWYRQDPGQGLRLIYYSQIVNDFQKGDIAEGYSVSREKKESFPLTVTSAQKNPTAFYLCASSIGFLGLEGVREQFFGPGTRLTVL.

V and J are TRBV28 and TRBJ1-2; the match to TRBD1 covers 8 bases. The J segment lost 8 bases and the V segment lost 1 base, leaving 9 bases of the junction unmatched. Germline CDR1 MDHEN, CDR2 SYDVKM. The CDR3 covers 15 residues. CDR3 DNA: TGTGCCAGCAGTTTATATACAGGGGGTAGCGGAGGCTACACCTTC. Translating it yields CASSLYTGGSGGYTF.

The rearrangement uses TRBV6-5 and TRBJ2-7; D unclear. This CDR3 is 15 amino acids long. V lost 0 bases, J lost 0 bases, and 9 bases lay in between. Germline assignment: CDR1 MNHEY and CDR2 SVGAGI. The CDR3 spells CASSYSSGLSYEQYF. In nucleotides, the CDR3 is TGTGCCAGCAGTTACTCATCAGGCCTCTCCTACGAGCAGTACTTC.

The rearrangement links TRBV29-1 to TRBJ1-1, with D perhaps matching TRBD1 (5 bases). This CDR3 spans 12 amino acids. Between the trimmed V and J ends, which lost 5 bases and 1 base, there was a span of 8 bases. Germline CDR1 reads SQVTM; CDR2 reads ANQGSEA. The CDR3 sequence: CSVRDRNTEAFF. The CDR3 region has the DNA TGCAGCGTTCGGGACCGGAACACTGAAGCTTTCTTT. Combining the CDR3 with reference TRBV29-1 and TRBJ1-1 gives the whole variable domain SAVISQKPSRDICQRGTSLTIQCQVDSQVTMMFWYRQQPGQSLTLIATANQGSEATYESGFVIDKFPISRPNLTFSTLTVSNMSPEDSSIYLCSVRDRNTEAFFGQGTRLTVV.

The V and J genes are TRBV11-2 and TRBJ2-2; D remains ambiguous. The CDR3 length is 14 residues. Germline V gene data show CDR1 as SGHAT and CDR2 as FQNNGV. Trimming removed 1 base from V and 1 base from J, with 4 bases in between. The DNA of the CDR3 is TGTGCCAGCAGCTTAGCACTGAACACCGGGGAGCTGTTTTTT. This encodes CASSLALNTGELFF.

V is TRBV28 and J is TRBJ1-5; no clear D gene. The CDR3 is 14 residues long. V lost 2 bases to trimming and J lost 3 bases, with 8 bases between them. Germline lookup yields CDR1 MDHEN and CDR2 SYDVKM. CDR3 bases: TGTGCCAGCAGTTTAAGCCAGGTCAATCAGCCCCAGCATTTT. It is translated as CASSLSQVNQPQHF.

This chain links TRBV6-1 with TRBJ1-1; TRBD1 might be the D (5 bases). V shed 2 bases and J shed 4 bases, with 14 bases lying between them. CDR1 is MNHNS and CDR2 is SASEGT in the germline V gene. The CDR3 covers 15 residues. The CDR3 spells CASSERTGGVTEAFF. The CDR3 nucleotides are TGTGCCAGCAGTGAACGGACTGGGGGAGTCACTGAAGCTTTCTTT.

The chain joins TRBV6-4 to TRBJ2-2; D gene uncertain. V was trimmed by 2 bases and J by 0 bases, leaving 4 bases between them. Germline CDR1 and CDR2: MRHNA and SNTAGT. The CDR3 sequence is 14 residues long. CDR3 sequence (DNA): TGTGCCAGCAGTGACCAGGCGAACACCGGGGAGCTGTTTTTT. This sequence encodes CASSDQANTGELFF.

Here the CDR3 reads CASRGAGTAPGTQYF. CDR3 DNA sequence: TGTGCCAGCAGGGGTGCCGGGACCGCTCCGGGGACCCAGTACTTC. This sequence joins TRBV6-5 and TRBJ2-5, with D tentatively TRBD1 or TRBD2 (5 bases each). The V and J ends lost 6 bases and 7 bases respectively, with 21 bases between them. Per the germline V gene, CDR1 is MNHEY and CDR2 is SVGAGI. The CDR3 is 15 amino acids.

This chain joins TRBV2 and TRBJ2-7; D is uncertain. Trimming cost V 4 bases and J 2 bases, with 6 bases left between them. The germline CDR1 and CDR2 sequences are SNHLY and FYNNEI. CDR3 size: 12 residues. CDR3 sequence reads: CASSATAYEQYF. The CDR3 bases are TGTGCCAGCAGTGCGACCGCCTACGAGCAGTACTTC. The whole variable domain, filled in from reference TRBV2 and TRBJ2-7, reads EPEVTQTPSHQVTQMGQEVILRCVPISNHLYFYWYRQILGQKVEFLVSFYNNEISEKSEIFDDQFSVERPDGSNFTLKIRSTKLEDSAMYFCASSATAYEQYFGPGTRLTVT.

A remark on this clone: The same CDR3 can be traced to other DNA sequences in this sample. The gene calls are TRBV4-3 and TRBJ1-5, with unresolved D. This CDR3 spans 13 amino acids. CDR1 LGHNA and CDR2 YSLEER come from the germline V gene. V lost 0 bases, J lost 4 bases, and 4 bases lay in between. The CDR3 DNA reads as TGCGCCAGCAGCCAAGACAGGAATCAGCCCCAGCATTTT. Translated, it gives CASSQDRNQPQHF.

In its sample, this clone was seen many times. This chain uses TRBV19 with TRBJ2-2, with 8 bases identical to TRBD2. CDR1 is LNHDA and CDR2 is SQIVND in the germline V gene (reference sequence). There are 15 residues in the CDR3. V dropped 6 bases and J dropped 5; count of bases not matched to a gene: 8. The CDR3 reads CASRQAGERTGELFF. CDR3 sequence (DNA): TGTGCCAGTAGACAAGCGGGGGAACGTACCGGGGAGCTGTTTTTT.